What follows are 10 T cell receptor beta chains derived from one specimen sequenced in a study of blood T cells in healthy people across ages. The use of a sample-barcoded 5' primer and a J-beta primer mix characterized a second PCR of about 6 to 11 cycles. Each CDR3 protein gets one entry after TCRdb re-called the 5' RACE reads with MiXCR. The sample records roughly 650,000 distinct CDR3 sequences, 32% being singletons. The sequenced sample consisted of blood. Source of these receptors: a woman over 75 in good health.

The V call is TRBV30, the J call TRBJ1-5; D is ambiguous. The CDR3 loop spans 15 amino acids. The V and J ends lost 4 bases and 1 base respectively, with 14 bases between them. Germline-derived CDR1 and CDR2 are GTSNPN and SVGIG (reference sequence). This chain's CDR3 is CAWTPNGPSNQPQHF. CDR3 sequence (DNA): TGTGCCTGGACCCCGAATGGCCCGAGCAATCAGCCCCAGCATTTT.

In its sample, this clonotype was seen many times. The V gene is TRBV27, the J gene TRBJ2-3; D possibly corresponds to TRBD2 (6 bases). The CDR3 spans 14 residues. Per germline, CDR1 MNHEY and CDR2 SMNVEV (reference sequence). This CDR3 is CATKAGRSTDTQYF. The CDR3 DNA reads as TGTGCTACAAAAGCGGGCAGGAGCACAGATACGCAGTATTTT.

V and J are TRBV7-2 and TRBJ2-3; TRBD1 is a possible D gene (6 bases). Germline V lookup: CDR1 SGHTA, CDR2 FQGNSA. Trimming stripped 1 base from V and 2 bases from J, with 13 bases between. The CDR3 runs 16 residues. This CDR3 is CASSLEGGSLTDTQYF. CDR3 DNA sequence: TGTGCCAGCAGCTTAGAAGGGGGAAGTCTCACAGATACGCAGTATTTT.

The chain uses TRBV4-2 and TRBJ1-1; unclear D gene. Germline loops: CDR1 LGHNA, CDR2 YNFKEQ. CDR3 length: 14 amino acids. The ends were cut back, 0 bases at V and 4 bases at J, with 9 bases in the middle. The CDR3 spells CASSQDVGITEAFF. The CDR3 bases are TGTGCCAGCAGCCAAGATGTGGGTATCACTGAAGCTTTCTTT.

This clonotype was observed a handful of times. Written as DNA, the CDR3 is TGTGCCACCTCCCTAACAGGGGCCACTGAAGCTTTCTTT. The encoded protein is CATSLTGATEAFF. The chain uses TRBV24-1 and TRBJ1-1; the match to TRBD1 covers 7 bases. The CDR3 length is 13 residues. Trimming took 9 bases from V and 4 from J; bases not matched to a gene: 7. CDR1 is KGHDR and CDR2 is SFDVKD in the germline V gene.

The sample holds many counts of this clonotype. The V gene is TRBV7-2, the J gene TRBJ1-4; 10 bases map to TRBD1. V gave up 3 bases and J gave up 8 bases; unmatched junction bases: 12. Germline CDR1 is SGHTA and CDR2 is FQGNSA. This CDR3 comprises 17 residues. The CDR3 loop is CASSFEPGGQGFEKLFF. CDR3 DNA sequence: TGTGCCAGCAGCTTTGAACCGGGGGGACAGGGGTTCGAAAAACTGTTTTTT.

A remark on this clonotype: A much larger clone lies a single base off, so this may be a read error. This chain joins TRBV20-1 and TRBJ2-1; D may be TRBD2 (5 bases). V lost 3 bases, J lost 11 bases, and 11 bases lay in between. Germline CDR1 and CDR2: DFQATT and SNEGSKA (reference sequence). The CDR3 is 11 residues long. For the CDR3, the DNA is TGCAGTGCTAGTCCCGGGATTAAGCAGTTCTTC. As protein: CSASPGIKQFF.

The chain joins TRBV11-1 to TRBJ1-2, with 8 bases matching TRBD1. There are 14 residues in the CDR3. Germline V gene sequence: CDR1 SGHAT, CDR2 FQDESV (reference sequence). J gave up 5 bases and V 3 bases, and 5 bases lay outside the gene matches. The CDR3 loop reads CASSLTTGEYGYTF. Here the CDR3 DNA reads TGTGCCAGCAGCTTGACGACAGGGGAATATGGCTACACCTTC.

Note on this clonotype: A much larger clone sits a single nucleotide away, making a read error possible. This chain links TRBV5-1 with TRBJ1-4, with no clear D. The CDR3 consists of 13 residues. Germline lookup yields CDR1 SGHRS and CDR2 YFSETQ. V was shortened by 6 bases and J by 5 bases, with 11 bases between the two germline ends. In DNA form, the CDR3 reads TGCGCCAGCATGCGGAACAGAAATGAAAAACTGTTTTTT. Translating gives CASMRNRNEKLFF.

As concerns this clonotype: This may arise from a read error, as a much more abundant clone is one base away. The gene calls are TRBV6-5 and TRBJ2-7; D gene uncertain. The J call is in doubt because the DNA end fits TRBJ2-5 better. The CDR3 consists of 11 residues. Germline V gene data show CDR1 as MNHEY and CDR2 as SVGAGI. CDR3 region: CAGSVSETQYF. DNA of the CDR3: TGTGCCGGCAGTGTCTCAGAGACCCAGTACTTC.